This T cell receptor (beta chain) came from a study of OX40 agonist ivuxolimab in advanced cancers. V shed 2 bases, J shed 2 bases, and the junction held 4 bases outside the gene matches. CDR3 length: 15 amino acids. Germline values: CDR1 MNHNS, CDR2 SASEGT. Regarding this clone: As yet, its antigen is unknown.

This table comes from immunoSEQ multiplex PCR, and its TCRdb copy is limited to in-frame clones, with some not included. The sample records approximately 69,000 clones, around 85% being singletons. Study conclusions and caveats: It was also the case that some nonresponders had low normalized T-cell clonal expansion.

V usage is TRBV6-1 and J usage is TRBJ1-1; TRBD1 aligns across 8 bases. This TCR came from an adult with an advanced solid tumor such as melanoma, head and neck, liver or kidney cancer. The input for sequencing was CD4+ or CD8+ T cells sorted from blood, taken in a trial of the OX40 agonist ivuxolimab. CDR3: CASSESGTGNTEAFF. The CDR3 DNA sequence: TGTGCCAGCAGTGAATCCGGGACAGGAAACACTGAAGCTTTCTTT.